The 8 T cell receptor beta chains below were found in one sample sequenced in a study of T cell responses to AZD1222 COVID-19 vaccine. The protocol was immunoSEQ multiplex PCR, while the TCRdb copy is restricted to in-frame clones and leaves out a portion. The table includes about 110,000 clones, roughly 89% detected once. The sample was peripheral blood, taken on day 0 of MenACWY control vaccination. These receptors were obtained from an adult in good health.

The CDR3 sequence: CASSPRTYGYTF. CDR3 in DNA: TGTGCCAGCAGTCCCAGGACCTATGGCTACACCTTC. This rearrangement joins TRBV28 to TRBJ1-2; D is unresolved. The ends were cut back, 5 bases at V and 4 bases at J, with 8 bases in the middle. This CDR3 has 12 residues. Germline CDR1 MDHEN, CDR2 SYDVKM.

The genes are TRBV5-6 and TRBJ1-2; no clear D gene. Germline lookup yields CDR1 SGHDT and CDR2 YYEEEE. The V and J ends lost 1 base and 2 bases respectively, with 18 bases between them. The CDR3 totals 17 residues. The CDR3 region has the DNA TGTGCCAGCAGCTTGCAGCTGCAGAGGGAGCTAAACTATGGCTACACCTTC. Its translation is CASSLQLQRELNYGYTF.

This chain connects TRBV30 to TRBJ2-3; no firm D call. Per the germline V gene, CDR1 is GTSNPN and CDR2 is SVGIG (reference sequence). This CDR3 spans 12 amino acids. V was trimmed by 1 base and J by 0 bases, leaving 2 bases between them. The CDR3 coding sequence is TGTGCCTGGAGTGCCAGCACAGATACGCAGTATTTT. Encoded protein: CAWSASTDTQYF. Variable domain in full (rest from reference TRBV30 and TRBJ2-3): SQTIHQWPATLVQPVGSPLSLECTVEGTSNPNLYWYRQAAGRGLQLLFYSVGIGQISSEVPQNLSASRPQDRQFILSSKKLLLSDSGFYLCAWSASTDTQYFGPGTRLTVL.

This clone has only a few counts. The chain recombines TRBV6-7 with TRBJ1-5, with a possible D match to TRBD1 (6 bases). TRBV6-7 is recorded as an ORF, its role being uncertain. The CDR3 consists of 16 residues. V lost 8 bases and J lost 2, with 19 bases in between. The CDR3 here is CASVSVGGKGNQPQHF. Here the CDR3 DNA reads TGTGCCAGCGTGTCCGTCGGGGGCAAGGGCAATCAGCCCCAGCATTTT.

The genes are TRBV6-2 or TRBV6-3 and TRBJ1-2, with 7 bases matching TRBD1. Germline V gene lookup returns CDR1 MNHEY and CDR2 SVGEGT. The CDR3 has 12 residues. The V gene end was trimmed by 2 bases and the J gene end by 8 bases; junction bases not matched to a gene: 2. As DNA, the CDR3 is TGTGCCAGCAGTTACGGGACAGAGGGCTACACCTTC. The encoded protein is CASSYGTEGYTF.

The chain combines TRBV5-6 with TRBJ2-3; no clear D. V shed 3 bases and J shed 2 bases, with 1 base lying between them. Per the germline V gene, CDR1 is SGHDT and CDR2 is YYEEEE. This CDR3 region has 11 residues. In DNA form, the CDR3 reads TGTGCCAGCAGCTACACAGATACGCAGTATTTT. It yields the protein CASSYTDTQYF. Full variable domain (remainder filled in from reference TRBV5-6 and TRBJ2-3): DAGVTQSPTHLIKTRGQQVTLRCSPKSGHDTVSWYQQALGQGPQFIFQYYEEEERQRGNFPDRFSGHQFPNYSSELNVNALLLGDSALYLCASSYTDTQYFGPGTRLTVL.

The V call is TRBV2, the J call TRBJ2-7; 8 nucleotides agree with TRBD1. Looked up from germline, CDR1 is SNHLY and CDR2 is FYNNEI. The CDR3 contains 14 residues. J lost 6 bases, V lost 8 bases, and 12 bases had no gene match. The CDR3 nucleotides read TGTGCCAGCTATAAGGGCAGGGGGCCCTCCGAGCAGTACTTC. Translation gives CASYKGRGPSEQYF. Together with reference TRBV2 and TRBJ2-7, the CDR3 gives the full variable domain: EPEVTQTPSHQVTQMGQEVILRCVPISNHLYFYWYRQILGQKVEFLVSFYNNEISEKSEIFDDQFSVERPDGSNFTLKIRSTKLEDSAMYFCASYKGRGPSEQYFGPGTRLTVT.

This chain joins TRBV5-1 and TRBJ2-1; D may be TRBD1 or TRBD2 (5 bases each). This CDR3 contains 15 residues. The germline V gene has CDR1 SGHRS and CDR2 YFSETQ. Between the trimmed V and J ends, which lost 4 bases and 8 bases, there was a span of 19 bases. CDR3 DNA sequence: TGCGCCAGCAGCCTGGGGGTGGGATTTAGGGATGAGCAGTTCTTC. Translating it yields CASSLGVGFRDEQFF.